This T cell receptor beta chain was obtained from a study of CD4 T cells in relation to SARS-CoV-2 and coronaviruses. Study conclusions and caveats: Crossreactive clones expanded significantly less to SARS-CoV-2 than monoreactive clones.

The CDR3 runs to 17 residues. V shed 3 bases, J shed 0 bases, and the junction held 3 bases outside the gene matches. CDR1 is SGHVS, CDR2 FQNEAQ, per germline. Before the COVID-19 pandemic, during about 2011-2019, CD4+ T cells were taken from unexposed donors. Isolation of CD4+ T cells took place after about eleven days in culture. Fresh IL-2 medium replaced half the medium on days 3 and 7. Measured with immunoSEQ multiplex PCR; TCRdb has only the in-frame clones, and not every one. The sample contains roughly 30,000 clones, nearly 80% of which appear only once. Comments on this clone: Antigen unknown.

The chain combines TRBV7-8 with TRBJ2-1; the match to TRBD2 covers 12 bases. This clonotype originated in a human donor in good health. The sample consisted of CD4+ T cells from PBMCs, cultured in vitro. CDR3 nucleotides: TGTGCCAGCAGCTTCGGACTAGCGGGACTCTCCTACAATGAGCAGTTCTTC. This gives the protein CASSFGLAGLSYNEQFF. The variable domain in full, completed from reference TRBV7-8 and TRBJ2-1, reads GAGVSQSPRYKVAKRGQDVALRCDPISGHVSLFWYQQALGQGPEFLTYFQNEAQLDKSGLPSDRFFAERPEGSVSTLKIQRTQQEDSAVYLCASSFGLAGLSYNEQFFGPGTRLTVL.